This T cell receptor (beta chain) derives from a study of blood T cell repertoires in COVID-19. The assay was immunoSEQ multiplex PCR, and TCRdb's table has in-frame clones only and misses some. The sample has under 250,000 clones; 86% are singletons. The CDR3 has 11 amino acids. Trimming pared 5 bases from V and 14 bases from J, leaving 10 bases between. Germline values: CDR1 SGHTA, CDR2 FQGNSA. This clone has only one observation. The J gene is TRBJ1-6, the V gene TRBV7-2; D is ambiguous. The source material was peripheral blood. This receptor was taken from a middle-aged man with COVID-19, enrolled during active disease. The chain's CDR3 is CASSPATTLHF. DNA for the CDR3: TGTGCCAGCAGCCCCGCCACAACCCTCCACTTT.